These 4 T cell receptor beta chains were sequenced from one sample in a study of T-cell memory formation after mild COVID-19. One entry per CDR3 protein results from TCRdb running MiXCR on the 5' RACE reads. Here the sample spans approximately 390,000 distinct CDR3 sequences, about 16% being singletons. Sequenced material: PBMCs or a T cell subset sorted from them (not recorded which). Every receptor here comes from a man aged 18 to 30 who had mild COVID-19 (a few samples of this study predate the infection). Cell type and time point are not known.

This clonotype was counted only a few times. This rearrangement joins TRBV5-1 to TRBJ2-2, with D unclear. CDR3 length equals 12 residues. The ends were cut back, 3 bases at V and 4 bases at J, with 4 bases in the middle. The germline gives CDR1 SGHRS, CDR2 YFSETQ. DNA of the CDR3: TGCGCCAGCAGCTGGCTCACCGGGGAGCTGTTTTTT. Translation: CASSWLTGELFF.

The chain carries TRBV6-1 and TRBJ1-1; D remains ambiguous. The V end lost 6 bases, the J end lost 7 bases, and 12 bases lay between the germline ends. Germline V gives CDR1 MNHNS, CDR2 SASEGT. The length of the CDR3 is 12 residues. Here the CDR3 reads CASRTRNNEAFF. The DNA for the CDR3 is TGTGCCAGCAGGACAAGGAATAATGAAGCTTTCTTT.

This clonotype showed up just a few times. The rearrangement uses TRBV10-3 and TRBJ2-5; D may be TRBD1 or TRBD2 (5 bases each). The ends were cut back, 3 bases at V and 6 bases at J, with 11 bases in the middle. The CDR3 contains 13 residues. Germline CDR1 ENHRY, CDR2 SYGVKD. This CDR3 reads CAISDEGSQTQYF. The CDR3, as DNA: TGTGCCATCAGTGACGAGGGGAGTCAGACCCAGTACTTC.

In this sample, this clonotype turned up many times. The chain carries TRBV12-3 or TRBV12-4 and TRBJ1-5; unclear D gene. The CDR3 has 13 amino acids. The ends were cut back, 1 base at V and 5 bases at J, with 6 bases in the middle. CDR3 nucleotides: TGTGCCAGCAGTTTAGAGTCCCATCAGCCCCAGCATTTT. Its translation: CASSLESHQPQHF.